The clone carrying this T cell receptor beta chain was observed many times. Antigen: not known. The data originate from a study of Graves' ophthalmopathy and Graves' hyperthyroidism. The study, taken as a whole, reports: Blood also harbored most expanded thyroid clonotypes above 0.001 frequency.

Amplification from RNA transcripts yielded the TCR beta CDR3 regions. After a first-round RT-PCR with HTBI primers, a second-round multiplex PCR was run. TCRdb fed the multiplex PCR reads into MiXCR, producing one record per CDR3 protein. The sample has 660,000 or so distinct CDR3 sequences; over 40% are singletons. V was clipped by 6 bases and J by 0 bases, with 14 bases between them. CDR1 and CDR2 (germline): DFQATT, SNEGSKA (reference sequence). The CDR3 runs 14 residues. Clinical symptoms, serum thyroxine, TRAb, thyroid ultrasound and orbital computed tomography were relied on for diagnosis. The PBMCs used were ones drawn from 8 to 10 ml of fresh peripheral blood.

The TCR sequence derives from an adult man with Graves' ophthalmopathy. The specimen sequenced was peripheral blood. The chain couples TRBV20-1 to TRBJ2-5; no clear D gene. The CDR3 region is CSASRAPNQETQYF. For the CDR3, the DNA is TGCAGTGCCTCTAGGGCACCCAACCAAGAGACCCAGTACTTC.